Listed here are 30 T cell receptor beta chains from one sample, sequenced in a study of blood T cell repertoires in COVID-19. TCRdb's copy holds only in-frame clones and misses some; the assay was immunoSEQ multiplex PCR. The table includes 200,000 to 300,000 clones, around 86% detected once. The material sequenced was peripheral blood. Source of these receptors: a woman in her fifties or sixties with active or convalescent COVID-19.

This clone was detected once. In nucleotides, the CDR3 is TGCGCCAGCAGCTTGGGGGGCGCGGGGGGCTCCCAAGAGACCCAGTACTTC. The encoded protein is CASSLGGAGGSQETQYF. The chain recombines TRBV5-1 with TRBJ2-5; 8 bases match TRBD2. The CDR3 runs to 17 residues. V was clipped by 0 bases and J by 1 base; unmatched bases: 8. Germline CDR1 reads SGHRS; CDR2 reads YFSETQ. Using reference TRBV5-1 and TRBJ2-5 for the parts outside the CDR3, the full variable domain is KAGVTQTPRYLIKTRGQQVTLSCSPISGHRSVSWYQQTPGQGLQFLFEYFSETQRNKGNFPGRFSGRQFSNSRSEMNVSTLELGDSALYLCASSLGGAGGSQETQYFGPGTRLLVL.

The chain joins TRBV7-2 to TRBJ2-7, with a possible D match to TRBD2 (6 bases). The CDR3 is 14 residues long. Trimming took 5 bases from V and 2 from J, leaving 13 bases between them. Germline V gives CDR1 SGHTA, CDR2 FQGNSA. The CDR3 nucleotides read TGTGCCAGCAGCCCCCAGGGCGGGACCTACGAGCAGTACTTC. Translating it yields CASSPQGGTYEQYF. Looking up the rest from reference TRBV7-2 and TRBJ2-7 gives the full variable domain: GAGVSQSPSNKVTEKGKDVELRCDPISGHTALYWYRQSLGQGLEFLIYFQGNSAPDKSGLPSDRFSAERTGGSVSTLTIQRTQQEDSAVYLCASSPQGGTYEQYFGPGTRLTVT.

This rearrangement joins TRBV5-1 to TRBJ2-2; D may be TRBD1 (7 bases). The CDR3 spans 16 residues. Germline V CDR1 and CDR2: SGHRS, YFSETQ. V was shortened by 4 bases and J by 5 bases, with 18 bases between the two germline ends. CDR3 bases: TGCGCCAGCAGCCTGACAAGTCAGGGGGGAACCGGGGAGCTGTTTTTT. Translating gives CASSLTSQGGTGELFF.

With regard to this clone: Distinct nucleotide sequences in the sample also encode this CDR3. The rearrangement uses TRBV5-1 and TRBJ1-3, with 10 nucleotides matching TRBD1. CDR1 is SGHRS, CDR2 YFSETQ, per germline. The V segment lost 3 bases and the J segment 2 bases; nucleotides outside the gene matches: 5. This CDR3 region has 16 residues. CDR3 in DNA: TGCGCCAGCAGCTCACTGACAGGGGGCCCTGGAAACACCATATATTTT. Protein product: CASSSLTGGPGNTIYF.

The chain joins TRBV7-2 to TRBJ2-7; D may be TRBD2 (6 bases). The CDR3 is made up of 14 amino acids. V shed 4 bases and J shed 0 bases, with 10 bases lying between them. CDR1 SGHTA and CDR2 FQGNSA come from the germline V gene. DNA of the CDR3: TGTGCCAGCAGCTGGGACGGGAGCTCCTACGAGCAGTACTTC. Translating gives CASSWDGSSYEQYF.

The genes are TRBV5-1 and TRBJ2-2, with 9 positions matching TRBD2. The ends lost 4 bases at V and 7 bases at J; junction bases unmatched: 8. The germline V gene has CDR1 SGHRS and CDR2 YFSETQ. The CDR3 loop spans 15 amino acids. This chain's CDR3 is CASSPPSGAVGELFF. Here the CDR3 DNA reads TGCGCCAGCAGCCCCCCTAGCGGGGCGGTCGGGGAGCTGTTTTTT. Supplemented by reference TRBV5-1 and TRBJ2-2, the full variable domain reads KAGVTQTPRYLIKTRGQQVTLSCSPISGHRSVSWYQQTPGQGLQFLFEYFSETQRNKGNFPGRFSGRQFSNSRSEMNVSTLELGDSALYLCASSPPSGAVGELFFGEGSRLTVL.

The V gene is TRBV28, the J gene TRBJ2-4; D gene uncertain. The CDR3 runs 15 residues. V shed 1 base and J shed 6 bases, with 13 bases lying between them. The V gene's germline CDR1 is MDHEN and CDR2 SYDVKM. DNA for the CDR3: TGTGCCAGCAGTTTATACCTGGGCGAAAGAAACATTCAGTACTTC. This translates into CASSLYLGERNIQYF.

About this clone itself: One junction end does not reproduce the germline sequence, and a read error may be involved. The V call is TRBV27, the J call TRBJ2-5; 11 bases agree with TRBD2. This CDR3 comprises 17 residues. Germline V gene data show CDR1 as MNHEY and CDR2 as SMNVEV (reference sequence). CDR3 sequence: CASRPRFSGGAGETKYF. For the CDR3, the DNA is TGTGCCAGCAGACCACGATTTAGCGGGGGGGCGGGGGAGACCAAGTACTTC.

The chain has TRBV4-3 and TRBJ2-6, with TRBD1 matching 7 bases. CDR1 is LGHNA, CDR2 YSLEER, per germline. The J segment lost 3 bases and the V segment lost 0 bases, leaving 2 bases of the junction unmatched. The CDR3 totals 16 residues. The CDR3, as DNA: TGCGCCAGCAGCCAAGATAGGGGGCTTGGGGCCAACGTCCTGACTTTC. This encodes CASSQDRGLGANVLTF.

The rearrangement links TRBV5-1 to TRBJ2-6; 8 bases map to TRBD1. Germline values: CDR1 SGHRS, CDR2 YFSETQ. V lost 2 bases to trimming and J lost 2 bases; unmatched junction nucleotides: 3. The CDR3 is made up of 16 amino acids. This chain's CDR3 is CASSFSRGPGANVLTF. The CDR3, as DNA: TGCGCCAGCAGCTTTTCCAGGGGGCCTGGGGCCAACGTCCTGACTTTC. Using reference TRBV5-1 and TRBJ2-6 for the parts outside the CDR3, the full variable domain is KAGVTQTPRYLIKTRGQQVTLSCSPISGHRSVSWYQQTPGQGLQFLFEYFSETQRNKGNFPGRFSGRQFSNSRSEMNVSTLELGDSALYLCASSFSRGPGANVLTFGAGSRLTVL.

The rearrangement uses TRBV7-8 and TRBJ1-5, with 8 bases fitting TRBD1. The germline CDR1 and CDR2 sequences are SGHVS and FQNEAQ. The CDR3 consists of 16 residues. V was pared by 2 bases and J by 1 base, with 4 bases of the junction left unmatched. CDR3 residues: CASSLTGGLSNQPQHF. DNA of the CDR3: TGTGCCAGCAGCTTAACAGGGGGATTGAGCAATCAGCCCCAGCATTTT. Drawing the rest from reference TRBV7-8 and TRBJ1-5, the complete variable domain is GAGVSQSPRYKVAKRGQDVALRCDPISGHVSLFWYQQALGQGPEFLTYFQNEAQLDKSGLPSDRFFAERPEGSVSTLKIQRTQQEDSAVYLCASSLTGGLSNQPQHFGDGTRLSIL.

This clone was seen a few times. V gene TRBV30 combines with J gene TRBJ2-1, with TRBD1 matching over 9 bases. In germline, CDR1 is GTSNPN, CDR2 SVGIG (reference sequence). The length of the CDR3 is 15 residues. V lost 5 bases and J lost 8; bases outside the gene matches: 13. Here the CDR3 DNA reads TGTGCCTGGGAACCCGGGACAGGGTTCAGAGATGAGCAGTTCTTC. Its protein product is CAWEPGTGFRDEQFF.

This clone was counted between two and nine times. V usage is TRBV2 and J usage is TRBJ1-1; TRBD1 matches 12 bases. V dropped 2 bases and J dropped 10; count of bases not matched to a gene: 8. There are 15 residues in the CDR3. The germline V gene encodes CDR1 SNHLY and CDR2 FYNNEI. The CDR3 DNA reads as TGTGCCAGCAGTGAAAGGCGGGGACAGGGGGCGCCAGCTTTCTTT. It codes for CASSERRGQGAPAFF.

J is TRBJ1-2 and V is TRBV7-2; no reliable D call. V lost 1 base and J lost 4, with 19 bases in between. Germline lookup yields CDR1 SGHTA and CDR2 FQGNSA. The CDR3 runs to 17 residues. The CDR3 DNA reads as TGTGCCAGCAGCTTAGAGAGCGGCGGAAGGTGGGGCTATGGCTACACCTTC. Translating it yields CASSLESGGRWGYGYTF.

This chain links TRBV4-1 with TRBJ2-7, with D possibly TRBD2 on 5 matching bases. Germline assignment: CDR1 MGHRA and CDR2 YSYEKL. V was clipped by 4 bases and J by 0 bases, with 10 bases between them. The CDR3 spans 14 residues. In DNA, the CDR3 is TGCGCCAGCAGCCCTGCCGGACTCTCCTACGAGCAGTACTTC. This sequence encodes CASSPAGLSYEQYF.

In its sample, this clone was seen once. This chain uses TRBV5-4 with TRBJ1-1; D is possibly TRBD1 (6 bases). Germline V gene lookup returns CDR1 SGHNT and CDR2 YYREEE (reference sequence). This CDR3 comprises 16 residues. Trimming removed 5 bases at V and 1 base at J, with 18 bases between. Written as DNA, the CDR3 is TGTGCCAGCAGAGGTTTGCCGGGACAACCGAACACTGAAGCTTTCTTT. Protein: CASRGLPGQPNTEAFF.

J is TRBJ2-7 and V is TRBV6-5; 7 bases fit TRBD1. V dropped 4 bases and J dropped 2; count of bases not matched to a gene: 8. The CDR3 has 15 residues. CDR1 is MNHEY and CDR2 is SVGAGI in the germline V gene. The CDR3 spells CASSSGQVLTYEQYF. CDR3 sequence (DNA): TGTGCCAGCAGTTCTGGACAGGTTCTGACCTACGAGCAGTACTTC.

The gene calls are TRBV18 and TRBJ2-1; 12 nucleotides line up with TRBD2. There are 15 residues in the CDR3. Germline V CDR1 and CDR2: KGHSH, LQKENI. J was trimmed by 2 bases and V by 6 bases; bases with no gene match: 2. The CDR3 nucleotides are TGTGCCAGCTCCCCTAGCGGGGGGGCCTACAATGAGCAGTTCTTC. It encodes CASSPSGGAYNEQFF.

This sequence joins TRBV6-5 and TRBJ2-1; TRBD1 might be the D (5 bases). CDR3 length: 11 residues. The V gene's germline CDR1 is MNHEY and CDR2 SVGAGI. Trimming shortened V by 8 bases and J by 6 bases, and 8 bases separated the two germline ends. CDR3 loop: CASQGVNEQFF. CDR3 sequence (DNA): TGTGCCAGCCAAGGGGTCAATGAGCAGTTCTTC.

This clone was seen repeatedly, ten times or more. This chain uses TRBV10-3 with TRBJ2-7, with 11 bases fitting TRBD2. CDR1 ENHRY and CDR2 SYGVKD come from the germline V gene. This CDR3 is 16 amino acids long. Losses at the gene ends were 6 bases for V and 0 bases for J; bases not matched to a gene: 7. The CDR3 sequence: CAISGTSGPSSYEQYF. Here the CDR3 DNA reads TGTGCCATCAGCGGGACTAGCGGCCCAAGCTCCTACGAGCAGTACTTC.

The J gene is TRBJ2-1, the V gene TRBV19; D gene uncertain. This CDR3 has 12 amino acids. Between the trimmed V and J ends, which lost 4 bases and 5 bases, there was a span of 6 bases. Per germline, CDR1 LNHDA and CDR2 SQIVND (reference sequence). In DNA, the CDR3 is TGTGCCAGTAGTACACAAAACAATGAGCAGTTCTTC. Translated, it gives CASSTQNNEQFF.

The V and J genes are TRBV19 and TRBJ1-5, with a possible D match to TRBD1 (5 bases). Trimming removed 4 bases from V and 5 bases from J, with 12 bases in between. This CDR3 comprises 14 residues. Germline values: CDR1 LNHDA, CDR2 SQIVND (reference sequence). CDR3 in DNA: TGTGCCAGTAGTAGAGAAGGGGATTATCAGCCCCAGCATTTT. Translation gives CASSREGDYQPQHF.

The chain employs TRBV18 and TRBJ2-4, with a weak D call TRBD1 (6 bases). The germline V gene encodes CDR1 KGHSH and CDR2 LQKENI. The CDR3 sequence is 15 residues long. The V gene lost 0 bases and the J gene lost 1 base, with 7 bases spanning the gap. Here the CDR3 DNA reads TGTGCCAGCTCACCACCGCAGGGGGCCAAAAACATTCAGTACTTC. Translated, it gives CASSPPQGAKNIQYF. Using reference TRBV18 and TRBJ2-4 for the parts outside the CDR3, the full variable domain is NAGVMQNPRHLVRRRGQEARLRCSPMKGHSHVYWYRQLPEEGLKFMVYLQKENIIDESGMPKERFSAEFPKEGPSILRIQQVVRGDSAAYFCASSPPQGAKNIQYFGAGTRLSVL.

This clone was seen once. This chain links TRBV6-5 with TRBJ2-3, with D maybe TRBD2 (6 bases). Germline CDR1 and CDR2: MNHEY and SVGAGI. The CDR3 is 15 residues long. V dropped 7 bases and J dropped 6 bases, with 20 bases sitting between them. In DNA form, the CDR3 reads TGTGCCAGCATCCAGCGGGCAAGATGGGGGGATACGCAGTATTTT. Translation gives CASIQRARWGDTQYF.

The V gene is TRBV24-1, the J gene TRBJ1-5; TRBD1 matches 7 bases. Germline CDR1 is KGHDR and CDR2 is SFDVKD. This CDR3 spans 15 amino acids. Trimming at V came to 7 bases and at J to 0 bases, leaving 5 bases not matched to a gene. CDR3: CATSGQAPSNQPQHF. The CDR3, as DNA: TGTGCCACCAGCGGACAGGCCCCTAGCAATCAGCCCCAGCATTTT.

The rearrangement uses TRBV6-6 and TRBJ1-2; D possibly corresponds to TRBD1 (5 bases). The CDR3 extends over 14 amino acids. The germline V and J ends were trimmed by 7 bases and 4 bases, with 16 bases remaining between them. The germline CDR1 and CDR2 sequences are MNHNY and SVGAGI (reference sequence). CDR3 DNA sequence: TGTGCCAGCAACAAACGGGAGGGGATCTATGGCTACACCTTC. Protein sequence: CASNKREGIYGYTF.

The chain employs TRBV2 and TRBJ2-7; 10 bases agree with TRBD1. With 9 bases clipped from V and 5 bases from J, the junction kept 10 bases outside the gene matches. Germline CDR1 reads SNHLY; CDR2 reads FYNNEI. This CDR3 region has 14 residues. CDR3 amino acids: CASLNRDRGNEQYF. CDR3 DNA: TGTGCCAGTCTCAACCGGGACAGGGGTAACGAGCAGTACTTC.

Turning to this clone: It may be a read error: a sequence one base away is much more abundant. J is TRBJ2-2 and V is TRBV2; D perhaps matches TRBD2 (5 bases). Trimming took 1 base from V and 7 from J, leaving 19 bases between them. CDR1 is SNHLY, CDR2 FYNNEI, per germline. The CDR3 consists of 17 residues. The CDR3 bases are TGTGCCAGCAGTGAAGGCACTCGATCGGACTGGGTCGGGGAGCTGTTTTTT. It encodes CASSEGTRSDWVGELFF.

The chain has TRBV3-1 (or the pseudogene TRBV3-2) and TRBJ2-2, with TRBD2 matching over 8 bases. The CDR3 totals 16 residues. The V gene's germline CDR1 is LGHDT and CDR2 YNNKEL (reference sequence). J was trimmed by 4 bases and V by 3 bases; bases with no gene match: 7. The CDR3 is CASSHITGGGTGELFF. CDR3 bases: TGTGCCAGCAGCCATATTACCGGGGGGGGCACCGGGGAGCTGTTTTTT.

This chain links TRBV19 with TRBJ2-6; the D is unclear. This CDR3 is 16 amino acids long. Germline loops: CDR1 LNHDA, CDR2 SQIVND (reference sequence). Trimming left V 0 bases short and J 0 bases short, with 6 bases between. This CDR3 is CASSIDHSSGANVLTF. The CDR3 DNA follows: TGTGCCAGTAGTATAGATCATAGCTCTGGGGCCAACGTCCTGACTTTC.